These 18 T cell receptor beta chains came from one sample sequenced in a study of blood T cell dynamics during melanoma immunotherapy. Profiled with immunoSEQ multiplex PCR; TCRdb holds only in-frame clones, not every one. Among 15,000 to 20,000 clones listed, roughly four fifths were seen once. The time point here: pre-treatment baseline. This sample comprised blood, obtained from a patient treated with checkpoint blockade. The receptors here all came from a human donor with melanoma.

The rearrangement uses TRBV5-6 and TRBJ2-1, with TRBD2 matching over 9 bases. This CDR3 contains 16 residues. Germline lookup yields CDR1 SGHDT and CDR2 YYEEEE. V lost 4 bases and J lost 7; bases outside the gene matches: 12. This CDR3 reads CASSQMGGRAVNEQFF. For the CDR3, the DNA is TGTGCCAGCAGCCAGATGGGCGGGAGGGCCGTGAATGAGCAGTTCTTC.

J is TRBJ1-6 and V is TRBV21-1; the D call TRBD1 from the table was never checked on the DNA. TRBV21-1 represents a pseudogene. This CDR3 contains 15 residues. CDR3 nucleotide sequence: TGTGCCAGCAGATGGACCGGGACAGGAGGTTCACCCCTCCACTTT. Translating it yields CASRWTGTGGSPLHF.

The rearrangement joins TRBV6-1 to TRBJ2-7; the D gene is possibly TRBD2 (5 bases). Trimming stripped 4 bases from V and 6 bases from J, with 13 bases between. The CDR3 runs 13 residues. The germline V gene encodes CDR1 MNHNS and CDR2 SASEGT. CDR3 sequence (DNA): TGTGCCAGCAGTGTTGAGGGTTTAAGCGAGCAGTACTTC. Translation gives CASSVEGLSEQYF.

The chain carries TRBV25-1 and TRBJ2-5, with 11 bases fitting TRBD2. This CDR3 has 15 amino acids. CDR1 is MGHDK, CDR2 SYGVNS, per germline. The trim removed 3 bases at V and 1 base at J, leaving 1 base unmatched. The CDR3 sequence: CASSETSGIQETQYF. CDR3 DNA sequence: TGTGCCAGCAGTGAGACTAGCGGGATCCAAGAGACCCAGTACTTC.

The V call is TRBV11-2, the J call TRBJ2-5, with 12 positions matching TRBD2. The J call may be incorrect, as the DNA end agrees better with TRBJ2-7. The CDR3 covers 14 residues. In germline, CDR1 is SGHAT, CDR2 FQNNGV. CDR3 DNA: TGTGCCAGCAGCCTAGCGGGAGGGCCCTACGAGCAGTACTTC. The encoded protein is CASSLAGGPYEQYF.

In DNA, the CDR3 is TGTGCCAGCAGCTGGGCCGGGAGCAACACTGAAGCTTTCTTT. Its translation is CASSWAGSNTEAFF. This chain links TRBV7-2 with TRBJ1-1, with D hard to call. CDR3 length equals 14 residues. V was shortened by 4 bases and J by 2 bases, with 11 bases between the two germline ends. CDR1 is SGHTA and CDR2 is FQGNSA in the germline V gene.

The V gene is TRBV6-6, the J gene TRBJ1-4; no firm D call. The CDR3 spans 15 residues. Germline V gene data show CDR1 as MNHNY and CDR2 as SVGAGI (reference sequence). V dropped 2 bases and J dropped 4 bases, with 11 bases sitting between them. As DNA, the CDR3 is TGTGCCAGCAGTTACCGAGGACTCGTTAATGAAAAACTGTTTTTT. Translation: CASSYRGLVNEKLFF.

This clone was counted once. The CDR3 coding sequence is TGTGCCAGCAGCTCCCCACCCGGAAGGGGAGGCGCCTACAATGAGCAGTTCTTC. It is translated as CASSSPPGRGGAYNEQFF. The V and J genes are TRBV5-4 and TRBJ2-1; a weak D match, TRBD2 (6 bases). CDR1 and CDR2 (germline): SGHNT, YYREEE (reference sequence). V was clipped by 3 bases and J by 2 bases, with 21 bases between them. The CDR3 contains 18 residues. Full variable domain (rest looked up from reference TRBV5-4 and TRBJ2-1): ETGVTQSPTHLIKTRGQQVTLRCSSQSGHNTVSWYQQALGQGPQFIFQYYREEENGRGNFPPRFSGLQFPNYSSELNVNALELDDSALYLCASSSPPGRGGAYNEQFFGPGTRLTVL.

CDR3 residues: CSAILGDTQYF. The CDR3 DNA is TGCAGTGCTATCCTTGGAGATACGCAGTATTTT. V gene TRBV20-1 combines with J gene TRBJ2-3, with D uncertain. The CDR3 is 11 amino acids. V gave up 4 bases and J gave up 5 bases, with 7 bases separating them. Germline CDR1 and CDR2: DFQATT and SNEGSKA (reference sequence).

This clone has only a few counts. The chain uses TRBV2 and TRBJ2-2; D is uncertain. Germline V gene data show CDR1 as SNHLY and CDR2 as FYNNEI. The V end lost 4 bases, the J end lost 6 bases, and 9 bases lay between the germline ends. This CDR3 contains 13 residues. The CDR3 is CASSVWDSGELFF. In nucleotides, the CDR3 is TGTGCCAGCAGTGTATGGGATTCCGGGGAGCTGTTTTTT.

This chain links TRBV7-2 with TRBJ2-3; tentative D call: TRBD2 (6 bases). Germline CDR1 SGHTA, CDR2 FQGNSA. The CDR3 runs 15 residues. V dropped 6 bases and J dropped 0 bases, with 13 bases sitting between them. The CDR3 spells CASRPTSLSTDTQYF. CDR3 DNA: TGTGCCAGCAGACCGACTAGTCTTAGCACAGATACGCAGTATTTT. Using reference TRBV7-2 and TRBJ2-3 for the parts outside the CDR3, the full variable domain is GAGVSQSPSNKVTEKGKDVELRCDPISGHTALYWYRQSLGQGLEFLIYFQGNSAPDKSGLPSDRFSAERTGGSVSTLTIQRTQQEDSAVYLCASRPTSLSTDTQYFGPGTRLTVL.

The chain recombines TRBV6-4 with TRBJ1-2, with 10 bases identical to TRBD1. J gave up 3 bases and V 4 bases, and 5 bases lay outside the gene matches. Germline CDR1 and CDR2: MRHNA and SNTAGT. The CDR3 runs 15 residues. The CDR3 nucleotides are TGTGCCAGCAGTGGCGGGACAGGGGAAGACTATGGCTACACCTTC. This translates into CASSGGTGEDYGYTF.

The chain combines TRBV6-1 with TRBJ2-2, with D perhaps TRBD2 (5 bases). Between the trimmed V and J ends, which lost 3 bases and 7 bases, there was a span of 15 bases. The CDR3 has 15 amino acids. Germline lookup yields CDR1 MNHNS and CDR2 SASEGT. The CDR3 region is CASSDGAGKVGELFF. CDR3 bases: TGTGCCAGCAGTGATGGTGCCGGGAAGGTCGGGGAGCTGTTTTTT.

The V gene is TRBV28, the J gene TRBJ2-3; 10 nucleotides match TRBD2. Per germline, CDR1 MDHEN and CDR2 SYDVKM. The V and J ends lost 4 bases and 9 bases, in that order; junction bases with no gene match: 16. The CDR3 is 17 residues long. CDR3 coding DNA: TGTGCCAGCAGTTCGCCCGGGGGTACTAGCGGGATCAACACGCAGTATTTT. This sequence encodes CASSSPGGTSGINTQYF.

The rearrangement links TRBV11-3 to TRBJ2-7, with TRBD2 as a possible D gene (5 bases). V lost 5 bases to trimming and J lost 4 bases, with 9 bases between them. This CDR3 has 12 amino acids. Germline V gives CDR1 SGHNT, CDR2 YENEEA. The CDR3 bases are TGTGCCAGCAGCCCCAGAGGGTACGAGCAGTACTTC. This gives the protein CASSPRGYEQYF. Filled out from reference TRBV11-3 and TRBJ2-7, the complete variable domain reads EAGVVQSPRYKIIEKKQPVAFWCNPISGHNTLYWYLQNLGQGPELLIRYENEEAVDDSQLPKDRFSAERLKGVDSTLKIQPAELGDSAVYLCASSPRGYEQYFGPGTRLTVT.

The V gene is TRBV29-1, the J gene TRBJ2-1, with TRBD1 matching over 7 bases. CDR1 and CDR2 from the germline V gene are SQVTM and ANQGSEA. CDR3 length: 14 amino acids. Trimming at V came to 7 bases and at J to 4 bases, leaving 10 bases not matched to a gene. CDR3 nucleotide sequence: TGCAGCGGCCGCCACAGGGGTACGTACAATGAGCAGTTCTTC. It codes for CSGRHRGTYNEQFF.

The chain has TRBV18 and TRBJ2-7, with D tentatively TRBD2 (5 bases). The CDR3 runs 12 residues. With 5 bases removed from V and 7 bases from J, the gap between germline ends came to 12 bases. Germline V gene sequence: CDR1 KGHSH, CDR2 LQKENI. In DNA form, the CDR3 reads TGTGCCAGCTCAGAAGTACGGGGAGAGCAGTACTTC. Its protein is CASSEVRGEQYF.

V usage is TRBV4-2 and J usage is TRBJ2-7; TRBD2 matches at 12 bases. In germline, CDR1 is LGHNA, CDR2 YNFKEQ. J was trimmed by 0 bases and V by 6 bases; bases with no gene match: 0. The CDR3 totals 14 residues. This CDR3 reads CASRTSGSSYEQYF. The DNA for the CDR3 is TGTGCCAGCAGGACTAGCGGGAGCTCCTACGAGCAGTACTTC.